The 21 T cell receptor beta chains presented below share a single source sample, sequenced in a study of T cell responses to AZD1222 COVID-19 vaccine. Sequencing was performed with immunoSEQ multiplex PCR; in TCRdb, only in-frame clones are kept and a portion is missing. This sample has about 120,000 clones, with 85% to 95% found just once. Here the sequenced sample was peripheral blood, taken 28 days after the second AZD1222 dose. The receptors stem from an adult who received the AZD1222 COVID-19 vaccine.

The rearrangement uses TRBV3-1 (or the pseudogene TRBV3-2) and TRBJ1-5; 7 bases line up with TRBD1. After removal of 4 bases from V and 9 bases from J, the junction contained 6 bases not matched to a gene. This CDR3 region has 13 residues. The germline CDR1 and CDR2 sequences are LGHDT and YNNKEL (reference sequence). The CDR3 sequence: CASSRDSGRPQHF. Written as DNA, the CDR3 is TGTGCCAGCAGCCGGGACAGCGGTCGGCCCCAGCATTTT.

The chain is built from TRBV7-8 and TRBJ2-7; 12 bases agree with TRBD2. The germline V gene has CDR1 SGHVS and CDR2 FQNEAQ. The V gene end was trimmed by 5 bases and the J gene end by 5 bases; junction bases not matched to a gene: 22. The CDR3 spans 20 residues. CDR3 DNA: TGTGCCAGCAGCCCTTTTCCGACTAGCGGGGGCCACCGGGCTCCCAACGAGCAGTACTTC. It specifies CASSPFPTSGGHRAPNEQYF.

This clone appeared a single time. V is TRBV18 and J is TRBJ2-3; D remains ambiguous. Looked up from germline, CDR1 is KGHSH and CDR2 is LQKENI. The V end was cut by 0 bases, the J end by 2 bases, with 9 bases between. The CDR3 totals 15 residues. CDR3 nucleotide sequence: TGTGCCAGCTCACCACCGTCCATCTCCACAGATACGCAGTATTTT. Translation: CASSPPSISTDTQYF. Together with reference TRBV18 and TRBJ2-3, the CDR3 gives the full variable domain: NAGVMQNPRHLVRRRGQEARLRCSPMKGHSHVYWYRQLPEEGLKFMVYLQKENIIDESGMPKERFSAEFPKEGPSILRIQQVVRGDSAAYFCASSPPSISTDTQYFGPGTRLTVL.

The chain uses TRBV6-5 and TRBJ2-7; 9 bases match TRBD2. Germline CDR1 reads MNHEY; CDR2 reads SVGAGI. The CDR3 is 14 amino acids. Trimming at V came to 7 bases and at J to 2 bases, leaving 6 bases not matched to a gene. DNA for the CDR3: TGTGCCAGCAACAGCGGGAGGCGACCCTACGAGCAGTACTTC. Residues: CASNSGRRPYEQYF.

The CDR3 spells CASSLGGDTQYF. The CDR3 DNA follows: TGTGCCAGCAGTTTGGGGGGGGATACGCAGTATTTT. The chain employs TRBV12-3 or TRBV12-4 and TRBJ2-3; the match to TRBD2 covers 7 bases. The CDR3 length is 12 residues. Trimming cost V 3 bases and J 6 bases; bases outside gene matches: 0.

The genes are TRBV24-1 and TRBJ1-2; no clear D. This CDR3 region has 13 residues. V shed 4 bases and J shed 7 bases, with 12 bases lying between them. Germline CDR1 is KGHDR and CDR2 is SFDVKD. In DNA form, the CDR3 reads TGTGCCACCAGTGAAAGGAGCTGGGGTGGCTACACCTTC. Its protein is CATSERSWGGYTF.

The chain carries TRBV25-1 and TRBJ1-2; possible D gene TRBD1, 6 bases. Trimming removed 1 base at V and 5 bases at J, with 8 bases between. Germline values: CDR1 MGHDK, CDR2 SYGVNS. The CDR3 contains 13 residues. The CDR3 sequence: CASSESGEYGYTF. For the CDR3, the DNA is TGTGCCAGCAGTGAATCAGGGGAGTATGGCTACACCTTC.

The V call is TRBV7-9, the J call TRBJ2-3; maybe TRBD2 (6 bases). CDR1 and CDR2 from the germline V gene are SEHNR and FQNEAQ (reference sequence). The CDR3 length is 16 residues. The V end was cut by 2 bases, the J end by 4 bases, with 16 bases between. CDR3 in DNA: TGTGCCAGCAGCTTATCCGGCGGGGTAAGGGCAGATACGCAGTATTTT. Its translation is CASSLSGGVRADTQYF.

V gene TRBV19 combines with J gene TRBJ2-2; 10 bases match TRBD1. The trim removed 5 bases at V and 4 bases at J, leaving 13 bases unmatched. Germline V lookup: CDR1 LNHDA, CDR2 SQIVND (reference sequence). The CDR3 runs to 18 residues. CDR3 in amino acids: CASSPKSGTGVSTGELFF. CDR3 bases: TGTGCCAGTAGTCCCAAATCCGGGACAGGGGTTAGCACCGGGGAGCTGTTTTTT.

This rearrangement joins TRBV2 to TRBJ2-1; D is undetermined. The germline V and J ends were trimmed by 4 bases and 6 bases, with 7 bases remaining between them. The CDR3 has 12 amino acids. The germline V gene has CDR1 SNHLY and CDR2 FYNNEI. The CDR3: CASSGRRNEQFF. CDR3 DNA sequence: TGTGCCAGCAGTGGACGGCGCAATGAGCAGTTCTTC.

V gene TRBV7-2 combines with J gene TRBJ1-5; D is perhaps TRBD1 (5 bases). The germline V gene encodes CDR1 SGHTA and CDR2 FQGNSA. V was pared by 3 bases and J by 5 bases, with 11 bases between. The CDR3 spans 14 residues. The CDR3 is CASSFGRRDQPQHF. DNA of the CDR3: TGTGCCAGCAGCTTCGGGCGCAGGGATCAGCCCCAGCATTTT.

This chain joins TRBV7-9 and TRBJ1-1; no firm D call. The CDR3 has 11 amino acids. V was shortened by 3 bases and J by 7 bases, with 6 bases between the two germline ends. Germline V gene sequence: CDR1 SEHNR, CDR2 FQNEAQ (reference sequence). As DNA, the CDR3 is TGTGCCAGCAGCTTTTCCCTTGAAGCTTTCTTT. Translating gives CASSFSLEAFF.

The chain links TRBV5-1 to TRBJ1-4; 8 nucleotides align to TRBD1. The germline V gene encodes CDR1 SGHRS and CDR2 YFSETQ. The CDR3 loop spans 14 amino acids. V was clipped by 4 bases and J by 8 bases; unmatched bases: 7. The CDR3 bases are TGCGCCAGCAGCCCGGACAGGGTAACAGAAAAACTGTTTTTT. Its protein product is CASSPDRVTEKLFF. The full variable domain, its missing parts supplied by reference TRBV5-1 and TRBJ1-4, is KAGVTQTPRYLIKTRGQQVTLSCSPISGHRSVSWYQQTPGQGLQFLFEYFSETQRNKGNFPGRFSGRQFSNSRSEMNVSTLELGDSALYLCASSPDRVTEKLFFGSGTQLSVL.

The V gene is TRBV5-1, the J gene TRBJ1-2, with no clear D. V shed 4 bases and J shed 10 bases, with 14 bases lying between them. The CDR3 spans 12 residues. Germline CDR1 reads SGHRS; CDR2 reads YFSETQ. The CDR3, as DNA: TGCGCCAGCAGCCGCCCGAGCGAAGACTACACCTTC. It translates to CASSRPSEDYTF.

The chain employs TRBV5-1 and TRBJ2-7, with 8 bases identical to TRBD1. V lost 5 bases, J lost 1 base, and 5 bases stayed unmatched. CDR1 and CDR2 from the germline V gene are SGHRS and YFSETQ. The CDR3 totals 14 residues. This CDR3 reads CASRPGTGSYEQYF. In DNA form, the CDR3 reads TGCGCCAGCAGGCCCGGGACAGGATCCTACGAGCAGTACTTC. The complete variable domain, with remaining parts taken from reference TRBV5-1 and TRBJ2-7, reads KAGVTQTPRYLIKTRGQQVTLSCSPISGHRSVSWYQQTPGQGLQFLFEYFSETQRNKGNFPGRFSGRQFSNSRSEMNVSTLELGDSALYLCASRPGTGSYEQYFGPGTRLTVT.

In its sample, this clone was seen a few times. This chain joins TRBV27 and TRBJ2-7; the match to TRBD1 covers 7 bases. CDR3 length: 11 residues. Germline trimming cut 4 bases from V and 6 bases from J; bases unmatched to any gene: 0. Germline-derived CDR1 and CDR2 are MNHEY and SMNVEV (reference sequence). The CDR3 sequence: CASSSGGEQYF. CDR3 sequence (DNA): TGTGCCAGCAGTTCAGGGGGCGAGCAGTACTTC.

V gene TRBV30 combines with J gene TRBJ2-4; 13 positions agree with TRBD2. The germline V gene encodes CDR1 GTSNPN and CDR2 SVGIG (reference sequence). With V trimmed by 3 bases and J by 0 bases, 17 bases remained unmatched. This CDR3 has 21 amino acids. This CDR3 reads CAWRGLAGRRVPQLAKNIQYF. In DNA, the CDR3 is TGTGCCTGGAGGGGACTAGCGGGGCGAAGGGTACCTCAATTAGCCAAAAACATTCAGTACTTC.

V is TRBV28 and J is TRBJ1-3; no clear D. V was clipped by 4 bases and J by 10 bases, with 11 bases between them. The V gene's germline CDR1 is MDHEN and CDR2 SYDVKM. CDR3 length: 12 amino acids. In DNA form, the CDR3 reads TGTGCCAGCAGTTCTCCGGGAAGAACCATATATTTT. It is translated as CASSSPGRTIYF. The full variable domain, completed using reference TRBV28 and TRBJ1-3, is DVKVTQSSRYLVKRTGEKVFLECVQDMDHENMFWYRQDPGLGLRLIYFSYDVKMKEKGDIPEGYSVSREKKERFSLILESASTNQTSMYLCASSSPGRTIYFGEGSWLTVV.

V usage is TRBV7-2 and J usage is TRBJ2-1, with D tentatively TRBD2 (5 bases). Germline V gene data show CDR1 as SGHTA and CDR2 as FQGNSA. The V end lost 5 bases, the J end lost 0 bases, and 14 bases lay between the germline ends. This CDR3 comprises 16 residues. CDR3 sequence: CASSRRSALSYNEQFF. Written as DNA, the CDR3 is TGTGCCAGCAGCAGGCGTAGCGCCCTCTCCTACAATGAGCAGTTCTTC.

In DNA form, the CDR3 reads TGTGCCAGCAGCTTAACAGGGGACGAGCAGTACTTC. This translates into CASSLTGDEQYF. V usage is TRBV7-2 and J usage is TRBJ2-7, with 7 bases identical to TRBD1. The J segment lost 5 bases and the V segment lost 2 bases, leaving 0 bases of the junction unmatched. Germline V gives CDR1 SGHTA, CDR2 FQGNSA. The CDR3 consists of 12 residues.

J is TRBJ2-7 and V is TRBV12-3 or TRBV12-4; possible D gene TRBD1, 5 bases. CDR3 size: 11 residues. The germline V and J ends were trimmed by 6 bases and 7 bases, with 10 bases remaining between them. The CDR3: CASRHRWEQYF. In DNA form, the CDR3 reads TGTGCCAGCAGACACAGGTGGGAGCAGTACTTC.